Listed here are 23 T cell receptor beta chains from one sample, sequenced in a study of breast tumors, draining lymph nodes, adjacent tissues. Samples came from axillary lymph nodes draining the breast cancer. TCRdb re-derived calls from the multiplex PCR reads in MiXCR, one entry per CDR3 protein. This sample has under 150,000 distinct CDR3 sequences, with 15% to 20% found just once. Sequencing was carried out using axillary lymph node tissue. The receptors were sampled from a female donor with breast cancer. Some clones in this sample may be carry-over from other donors' samples.

Of note for this clonotype: This sequence may be a read error, since a much larger clone differs from it by one base. In this CDR3 the conserved last residue, phenylalanine or tryptophan, is missing, so a read error is likely. This chain connects TRBV2 to TRBJ2-7; D might be TRBD2 (6 bases). The germline V gene encodes CDR1 SNHLY and CDR2 FYNNEI. This CDR3 contains 13 residues. The V and J ends lost 3 bases and 7 bases respectively, with 13 bases between them. DNA of the CDR3: TGTGCCAGCAGTGACCGGACTACTAATGAGCAGTACCTC. The encoded protein is CASSDRTTNEQYL.

Notes on this clonotype: Possible read error: a much larger clone is one base away. This chain links TRBV6-5 with TRBJ1-5; D possibly corresponds to TRBD1 (6 bases). Germline V CDR1 and CDR2: MNHEY, SVGAGI. CDR3 length: 13 residues. DNA of the CDR3: TGTGCCGGCAGTCACGGACAGACTCAGCCCCAGCATTTT. Its protein product is CAGSHGQTQPQHF.

This clonotype was seen more than once but under ten times. This may stem from a read error, because a much larger clone lies one nucleotide away. This sequence joins TRBV2 and TRBJ2-7; 7 bases line up with TRBD1. J was trimmed by 2 bases and V by 7 bases; bases with no gene match: 8. This CDR3 is built from 14 residues. Germline CDR1 and CDR2: SNHLY and FYNNEI. The CDR3 loop is CASISDRVAYEQYF. CDR3 in DNA: TGTGCCAGCATTTCCGACAGGGTTGCCTACGAGCAGTACTTC.

This clonotype was observed many times. The chain has TRBV5-1 and TRBJ2-7; D unresolved. The CDR3 covers 13 residues. Trimming shortened V by 4 bases and J by 0 bases, and 8 bases separated the two germline ends. Germline values: CDR1 SGHRS, CDR2 YFSETQ. CDR3 sequence: CASSPPSSYEQYF. The CDR3 bases are TGCGCCAGCAGCCCTCCAAGCTCCTACGAGCAGTACTTC.

As concerns this clonotype: Since a much larger clone is just one base distant, this may be a read error. The chain combines TRBV20-1 with TRBJ1-2; 8 bases are a match to TRBD1. Germline V gene lookup returns CDR1 DFQATT and CDR2 SNEGSKA (reference sequence). V lost 0 bases and J lost 8; bases outside the gene matches: 11. The CDR3 loop spans 15 amino acids. The CDR3 reads CSAREKGQVLYGYTF. The CDR3 DNA reads as TGCAGTGCTAGAGAGAAGGGACAGGTCCTGTACGGCTACACCTTC.

This clonotype was detected ten times or more. The chain recombines TRBV6-1 with TRBJ2-5, with a possible D match to TRBD2 (6 bases). The CDR3 has 15 amino acids. V was shortened by 8 bases and J by 4 bases, with 20 bases between the two germline ends. Germline V CDR1 and CDR2: MNHNS, SASEGT. CDR3 DNA sequence: TGTGCCAGCTCCACTAGCCGCCGGCCGGTAGAGACCCAGTACTTC. It is translated as CASSTSRRPVETQYF.

This clonotype was found many times. The gene calls are TRBV6-6 and TRBJ1-2, with 9 bases identical to TRBD1. CDR1 is MNHNY and CDR2 is SVGAGI in the germline V gene (reference sequence). Losses at the gene ends were 7 bases for V and 4 bases for J; bases not matched to a gene: 13. The CDR3 has 16 residues. CDR3 sequence: CASTPGTGKYSYGYTF. The DNA for the CDR3 is TGTGCCAGCACCCCCGGGACAGGGAAATATTCCTATGGCTACACCTTC.

This clonotype was picked up many times. This chain links TRBV7-3 with TRBJ2-2; D perhaps matches TRBD2 (6 bases). V was pared by 5 bases and J by 6 bases, with 16 bases between. The CDR3 consists of 15 residues. CDR1 and CDR2 from the germline V gene are SGHTA and FQGTGA. The CDR3 DNA follows: TGTGCCAGCAGCCCCCTCCCTAGCGCAGCCGGGGAGCTGTTTTTT. Encoded protein: CASSPLPSAAGELFF.

The chain carries TRBV6-5 and TRBJ2-2, with D tentatively TRBD1 or TRBD2 (6 bases each). The CDR3 runs 14 residues. CDR1 is MNHEY, CDR2 SVGAGI, per germline. The germline V and J ends were trimmed by 6 bases and 6 bases, with 14 bases remaining between them. CDR3 in DNA: TGTGCCAGCAGAAAGGGGGGCCGGTCCGGGGAGCTGTTTTTT. It specifies CASRKGGRSGELFF.

This clonotype was observed once. A much larger clone differs by one base, so this may be a read error. Without the conserved terminal phenylalanine or tryptophan, this CDR3 likely stems from a read error. The chain recombines TRBV6-6 with TRBJ2-3, with 7 bases fitting TRBD2. V was clipped by 6 bases and J by 2 bases; unmatched bases: 2. CDR1 is MNHNY, CDR2 SVGAGI, per germline (reference sequence). The CDR3 covers 13 residues. DNA of the CDR3: TGTGCCAGCAGGCGGGACTACACAGATACGCAGTATCTT. Its protein is CASRRDYTDTQYL.

This clonotype appeared many times. The V gene is TRBV4-2, the J gene TRBJ2-5, with 7 bases aligning to TRBD1. V shed 3 bases and J 0 bases; nucleotides not matched to a gene: 7. This CDR3 has 16 amino acids. In germline, CDR1 is LGHNA, CDR2 YNFKEQ. In DNA form, the CDR3 reads TGTGCCAGCAGCCATGGACAGGACCTGTACCAAGAGACCCAGTACTTC. Protein: CASSHGQDLYQETQYF.

About this clonotype itself: A much bigger clone sits one base away, suggesting this may be a read error. DNA for the CDR3: TGTGCCAGCAGCGTAGGGCAAGTGAATGGGCAGTTCTTC. This sequence encodes CASSVGQVNGQFF. The chain combines TRBV9 with TRBJ2-1; D remains unclear. This CDR3 comprises 13 residues. Germline CDR1 is SGDLS and CDR2 is YYNGEE.

This clonotype showed up many times. The chain employs TRBV19 and TRBJ2-7; no clear D gene. The CDR3 is 15 residues long. Trimming took 3 bases from V and 2 from J, leaving 14 bases between them. CDR1 LNHDA and CDR2 SQIVND come from the germline V gene (reference sequence). Written as DNA, the CDR3 is TGTGCCAGTAGTATGTTGGCTAGAAGCCCCTACGAGCAGTACTTC. Protein: CASSMLARSPYEQYF.

This clonotype was recorded once. A clone one base away is much larger, so this may be a read error. The chain carries TRBV12-3 or TRBV12-4 and TRBJ1-3, with D unclear. This CDR3 region has 12 residues. The CDR3 loop is CASRGFGNTISF. CDR3 DNA sequence: TGTGCCAGCAGAGGTTTTGGAAACACCATATCTTTT.

The sample holds many counts of this clonotype. This chain joins TRBV5-1 and TRBJ2-3; 7 positions agree with TRBD2. The CDR3 consists of 15 residues. The germline CDR1 and CDR2 sequences are SGHRS and YFSETQ. With 4 bases clipped from V and 4 bases from J, the junction kept 9 bases outside the gene matches. The DNA for the CDR3 is TGCGCCAGCAGCCCCGGGACTACTTCAGCAGATACGCAGTATTTT. It encodes CASSPGTTSADTQYF.

This clonotype was recorded many times. This chain joins TRBV6-1 and TRBJ1-3; D ambiguous. Trimming cost V 8 bases and J 4 bases, with 9 bases left between them. Germline V CDR1 and CDR2: MNHNS, SASEGT. CDR3 size: 12 residues. In nucleotides, the CDR3 is TGTGCCAGCGACACCCTCGGAAACACCATATATTTT. Its protein is CASDTLGNTIYF.

The rearrangement joins TRBV4-1 to TRBJ1-2; D might be TRBD1 (5 bases). V was shortened by 1 base and J by 4 bases, with 10 bases between the two germline ends. Germline CDR1 MGHRA, CDR2 YSYEKL. The CDR3 sequence is 14 residues long. CDR3 sequence reads: CASSQVGGVYGYTF. The CDR3 nucleotides are TGCGCCAGCAGCCAAGTTGGGGGGGTCTATGGCTACACCTTC.

This clonotype was recorded many times. This chain uses TRBV5-7 with TRBJ2-2, with a tentative D call TRBD1 (5 bases). TRBV5-7 is known as an ORF, though its function is uncertain. V lost 0 bases, J lost 5 bases, and 11 bases lay in between. The CDR3 contains 15 residues. CDR3 sequence reads: CASSLGGASTGELFF. For the CDR3, the DNA is TGTGCCAGCAGCTTGGGTGGGGCCTCAACCGGGGAGCTGTTTTTT.

This clonotype came up many times. The chain is built from TRBV5-1 and TRBJ1-4; D possibly corresponds to TRBD1 (5 bases). The germline gives CDR1 SGHRS, CDR2 YFSETQ. V was clipped by 0 bases and J by 15 bases, with 12 bases between them. This CDR3 contains 12 residues. Here the CDR3 reads CASSLVPGNLFF. The CDR3 region has the DNA TGCGCCAGCAGCTTGGTGCCAGGGAATTTGTTTTTT.

The rearrangement joins TRBV29-1 to TRBJ1-4, with 9 nucleotides matching TRBD1. Germline CDR1 SQVTM, CDR2 ANQGSEA. The ends lost 4 bases at V and 6 bases at J; junction bases unmatched: 6. This CDR3 contains 14 residues. CDR3 bases: TGCAGCGTTGGAAGAACAGGGGGCTATGAAAAACTGTTTTTT. Its translation: CSVGRTGGYEKLFF.

Concerning this clonotype: One end of the junction varies from germline; a read error may be responsible. This chain connects TRBV9 to TRBJ2-3; D may be TRBD2 (6 bases). Germline CDR1 is SGDLS and CDR2 is YYNGEE. The CDR3 totals 16 residues. DNA of the CDR3: TGTGTCAGCAGCGGAACCGGGACTCACCACACAGATACGCAGTATTTT. Protein: CVSSGTGTHHTDTQYF.

There are many counts of this clonotype. The chain links TRBV28 to TRBJ2-7; D is uncertain. V gave up 4 bases and J gave up 0 bases, with 7 bases separating them. This CDR3 has 13 residues. Germline CDR1 MDHEN, CDR2 SYDVKM. DNA of the CDR3: TGTGCCAGCAGTTCGTCGGCCTCCTACGAGCAGTACTTC. It encodes CASSSSASYEQYF.

This clonotype was counted at least ten times. J is TRBJ2-7 and V is TRBV11-2; a weak D match, TRBD1 (6 bases). Germline V gene lookup returns CDR1 SGHAT and CDR2 FQNNGV. Trimming shortened V by 5 bases and J by 4 bases, and 18 bases separated the two germline ends. The CDR3 runs 15 residues. The DNA of the CDR3 is TGTGCCAGCAGCAGAGGAACAGCAGGGGCATACGAGCAGTACTTC. Its translation: CASSRGTAGAYEQYF.